This TCR beta chain derives from a study of T cell repertoires in cytomegalovirus infection. MiXCR was run by TCRdb on the reads, yielding one entry per CDR3 protein. This repertoire shows 740,000 or so distinct CDR3 sequences, approximately 34% found once; its top ten account for 2.8%. CDR3 length: 14 amino acids. V lost 3 bases and J 0 bases, leaving 7 bases between the germline ends. Germline loops: CDR1 KGHSH, CDR2 LQKENI. This TCR was sampled from a human donor in good health (CMV status not recorded). Some clones in this sample may be carry-over from other donors' samples. The sequenced sample consisted of PBMCs. The gene calls are TRBV18 and TRBJ2-3, with no clear D. Here the CDR3 reads CASSPLPSTDTQYF. The CDR3 nucleotides read TGTGCCAGCTCACCTCTACCTAGCACAGATACGCAGTATTTT. Full variable domain (rest looked up from reference TRBV18 and TRBJ2-3): NAGVMQNPRHLVRRRGQEARLRCSPMKGHSHVYWYRQLPEEGLKFMVYLQKENIIDESGMPKERFSAEFPKEGPSILRIQQVVRGDSAAYFCASSPLPSTDTQYFGPGTRLTVL.